Below, 32 T cell receptor beta chains from the same sample are listed, as sequenced in a study of T cell responses to AZD1222 COVID-19 vaccine. Clones were sequenced by immunoSEQ multiplex PCR, and TCRdb holds only the in-frame ones, with some missing. The sample contains roughly 250,000 clones, more than 85% of which appear only once. The material sequenced was peripheral blood, taken on day 0 of AZD1222 vaccination. All receptors derive from an adult in good health.

The chain carries TRBV6-5 and TRBJ1-5, with D unclear. Trimming cost V 5 bases and J 0 bases, with 8 bases left between them. The CDR3 is 14 residues long. Germline CDR1 MNHEY, CDR2 SVGAGI. The CDR3 DNA follows: TGTGCCAGCAGTAACGGGGTTAGCAATCAGCCCCAGCATTTT. This translates into CASSNGVSNQPQHF.

The chain uses TRBV2 and TRBJ1-3; D is perhaps TRBD1 (6 bases). Trimming took off 4 bases at V and 4 bases at J, with 17 bases between the two ends. Germline-derived CDR1 and CDR2 are SNHLY and FYNNEI. There are 16 residues in the CDR3. The CDR3 here is CASSVAEGVRGNTIYF. DNA of the CDR3: TGTGCCAGCAGTGTGGCGGAGGGGGTAAGAGGAAACACCATATATTTT.

This chain uses TRBV5-1 with TRBJ1-5; a possible D gene is TRBD1 (5 bases). The CDR3 has 14 amino acids. CDR1 is SGHRS and CDR2 is YFSETQ in the germline V gene. The germline V and J ends were trimmed by 4 bases and 4 bases, with 12 bases remaining between them. The CDR3 reads CASSAAGGNQPQHF. In DNA form, the CDR3 reads TGCGCCAGCAGCGCCGCGGGGGGGAATCAGCCCCAGCATTTT.

This rearrangement joins TRBV2 to TRBJ2-3, with D perhaps given as TRBD1 or TRBD2 (5 bases each). Trimming took off 7 bases at V and 2 bases at J, with 16 bases between the two ends. This CDR3 has 15 residues. CDR1 and CDR2 from the germline V gene are SNHLY and FYNNEI. The CDR3 here is CASMRGPSFTDTQYF. Written as DNA, the CDR3 is TGTGCCAGCATGAGGGGACCTAGCTTCACAGATACGCAGTATTTT.

The chain joins TRBV5-1 to TRBJ2-1, with 8 positions matching TRBD2. With V trimmed by 4 bases and J by 5 bases, 5 bases remained unmatched. Germline V CDR1 and CDR2: SGHRS, YFSETQ. The CDR3 consists of 14 residues. This CDR3 reads CASSTGRAHNEQFF. In DNA, the CDR3 is TGCGCCAGCAGCACCGGGAGGGCCCACAATGAGCAGTTCTTC.

The chain is built from TRBV15 and TRBJ2-1, with D uncertain. From germline, CDR1 is LNHNV and CDR2 YYDKDF (reference sequence). The CDR3 spans 18 residues. V was pared by 0 bases and J by 0 bases, with 15 bases between. CDR3 sequence reads: CATSRDLPHTSSYNEQFF. CDR3 nucleotide sequence: TGTGCCACCAGCAGAGATCTCCCCCACACGAGCTCCTACAATGAGCAGTTCTTC.

The CDR3 is CASSFTSGSGRETQYF. The CDR3 coding sequence is TGTGCCAGCAGCTTTACTAGCGGGAGTGGGAGGGAGACCCAGTACTTC. V gene TRBV7-2 combines with J gene TRBJ2-5; TRBD2 aligns across 11 bases. Per the germline V gene, CDR1 is SGHTA and CDR2 is FQGNSA. The trim removed 3 bases at V and 5 bases at J, leaving 8 bases unmatched. The CDR3 length is 16 residues.

This clone appeared a few times. V is TRBV6-5 and J is TRBJ2-7; TRBD1 matches at 10 bases. The V gene end was trimmed by 6 bases and the J gene end by 10 bases; junction bases not matched to a gene: 12. The germline CDR1 and CDR2 sequences are MNHEY and SVGAGI. The CDR3 contains 14 residues. This CDR3 is CASSHGGTGAPQYF. CDR3 nucleotide sequence: TGTGCCAGCAGCCACGGAGGGACAGGGGCCCCACAGTACTTC.

This clone has a single count. The genes are TRBV28 and TRBJ1-5; D uncertain. The germline V gene encodes CDR1 MDHEN and CDR2 SYDVKM. The germline V and J ends were trimmed by 2 bases and 9 bases, with 8 bases remaining between them. The CDR3 runs to 12 residues. CDR3: CASSLEVGPQHF. CDR3 DNA: TGTGCCAGCAGTTTAGAGGTCGGGCCCCAGCATTTT.

This rearrangement joins TRBV27 to TRBJ1-6, with 9 bases that match TRBD1. The CDR3 has 16 residues. The junction had 7 bases not matched to a gene; V was cut back by 2 bases and J by 8 bases. The germline CDR1 and CDR2 sequences are MNHEY and SMNVEV (reference sequence). The CDR3 is CASSLTPTGGDSPLHF. CDR3 DNA sequence: TGTGCCAGCAGTTTAACCCCGACAGGGGGTGATTCACCCCTCCACTTT.

The CDR3 is CASSYSRGLFAEAFF. The DNA for the CDR3 is TGTGCCAGCAGTTACTCAAGGGGGCTATTCGCTGAAGCTTTCTTT. The chain couples TRBV6-5 to TRBJ1-1; 7 bases agree with TRBD1. Germline-derived CDR1 and CDR2 are MNHEY and SVGAGI. The CDR3 is made up of 15 amino acids. Unmatched junction bases numbered 7, after V lost 0 bases and J lost 6 bases.

This chain connects TRBV28 to TRBJ2-1; weak D call: TRBD1 (5 bases). The germline V gene has CDR1 MDHEN and CDR2 SYDVKM. The CDR3 has 15 amino acids. V dropped 6 bases and J dropped 2 bases, with 14 bases sitting between them. The CDR3 here is CASRTPGPPYNEQFF. The CDR3 nucleotides read TGTGCCAGCAGGACCCCAGGGCCTCCCTACAATGAGCAGTTCTTC.

This chain links TRBV7-9 with TRBJ1-4; TRBD1 matches at 8 bases. Germline trimming cut 7 bases from V and 8 bases from J; bases unmatched to any gene: 6. In germline, CDR1 is SEHNR, CDR2 FQNEAQ (reference sequence). This CDR3 has 13 amino acids. CDR3 protein: CASNRGAGEKLFF. The CDR3 bases are TGTGCCAGCAACAGGGGGGCAGGGGAAAAACTGTTTTTT.

This clone is a singleton in its sample. V is TRBV30 and J is TRBJ1-3; unclear D gene. V was clipped by 0 bases and J by 5 bases, with 8 bases between them. The CDR3 has 13 residues. Germline CDR1 reads GTSNPN; CDR2 reads SVGIG (reference sequence). As DNA, the CDR3 is TGTGCCTGGAGTGTAGGAGGTCGAAACACCATATATTTT. It specifies CAWSVGGRNTIYF.

The chain carries TRBV7-2 and TRBJ2-6; D is unclear. Trimming cost V 0 bases and J 1 base, with 7 bases left between them. CDR3 length equals 16 residues. CDR1 SGHTA and CDR2 FQGNSA come from the germline V gene. The CDR3 sequence is CASSLAVGSGANVLTF. The CDR3 coding sequence is TGTGCCAGCAGCTTAGCGGTCGGGTCTGGGGCCAACGTCCTGACTTTC.

This clone showed up just once. The gene calls are TRBV2 and TRBJ2-2, with 9 bases lining up with TRBD1. Germline CDR1 reads SNHLY; CDR2 reads FYNNEI. V dropped 1 base and J dropped 3; count of bases not matched to a gene: 3. The CDR3 extends over 16 amino acids. CDR3 DNA sequence: TGTGCCAGCAGTGAAGGGGGGACAGGGTACACCGGGGAGCTGTTTTTT. Its protein product is CASSEGGTGYTGELFF.

This sequence joins TRBV6-4 and TRBJ2-6; D is undetermined. CDR3 length equals 14 residues. V gave up 0 bases and J gave up 4 bases, with 4 bases separating them. Germline CDR1 and CDR2: MRHNA and SNTAGT. The CDR3 coding sequence is TGTGCCAGCAGTGACTCCCTCGGGGCCAACGTCCTGACTTTC. Protein sequence: CASSDSLGANVLTF.

The rearrangement uses TRBV6-5 and TRBJ2-3; 10 bases align to TRBD2. The V gene end was trimmed by 2 bases and the J gene end by 6 bases; junction bases not matched to a gene: 5. CDR1 and CDR2 from the germline V gene are MNHEY and SVGAGI. CDR3 length: 15 amino acids. The CDR3 nucleotides read TGTGCCAGCAGTTACGGGACTAGCGTCGGGGATACGCAGTATTTT. It translates to CASSYGTSVGDTQYF.

This chain uses TRBV5-6 with TRBJ2-7; no clear D gene. This CDR3 contains 14 residues. Germline lookup yields CDR1 SGHDT and CDR2 YYEEEE. V lost 1 base to trimming and J lost 0 bases, with 8 bases between them. The CDR3 DNA is TGTGCCAGCAGCTTGTTACGGAGCTCCTACGAGCAGTACTTC. Translating gives CASSLLRSSYEQYF.

The rearrangement joins TRBV3-1 (or the pseudogene TRBV3-2) to TRBJ1-1; the D gene is possibly TRBD1 (5 bases). Germline-derived CDR1 and CDR2 are LGHDT and YNNKEL (reference sequence). The CDR3 covers 15 residues. The germline V and J ends were trimmed by 4 bases and 3 bases, with 15 bases remaining between them. CDR3 loop: CASSPTWRGDTEAFF. The CDR3 bases are TGTGCCAGCAGCCCCACCTGGAGAGGGGACACTGAAGCTTTCTTT.

The V and J genes are TRBV4-1 and TRBJ2-3, with a weak D call TRBD1 (5 bases). V lost 3 bases, J lost 4 bases, and 14 bases lay in between. This CDR3 is 15 amino acids long. In germline, CDR1 is MGHRA, CDR2 YSYEKL. CDR3 sequence reads: CASSQLSGASDTQYF. CDR3 nucleotides: TGCGCCAGCAGCCAGCTCTCTGGGGCCTCAGATACGCAGTATTTT.

CDR3 in amino acids: CATSDPRPGQGAADTQYF. The CDR3, as DNA: TGTGCCACCAGTGATCCTCGCCCGGGACAGGGGGCGGCAGATACGCAGTATTTT. This chain uses TRBV24-1 with TRBJ2-3, with 12 bases matching TRBD1. After removal of 3 bases from V and 4 bases from J, the junction contained 10 bases not matched to a gene. Germline CDR1 is KGHDR and CDR2 is SFDVKD. There are 18 residues in the CDR3.

V gene TRBV5-5 combines with J gene TRBJ2-1; D is undetermined. The CDR3 is 15 residues long. Trimming removed 4 bases from V and 4 bases from J, with 15 bases in between. Germline CDR1 SGHKS, CDR2 YYEKEE (reference sequence). The CDR3 loop is CASSPRVPPYNEQFF. DNA of the CDR3: TGTGCCAGCAGCCCGCGAGTCCCCCCATACAATGAGCAGTTCTTC. The full variable domain, completed using reference TRBV5-5 and TRBJ2-1, is DAGVTQSPTHLIKTRGQQVTLRCSPISGHKSVSWYQQVLGQGPQFIFQYYEKEERGRGNFPDRFSARQFPNYSSELNVNALLLGDSALYLCASSPRVPPYNEQFFGPGTRLTVL.

The chain carries TRBV6-6 and TRBJ2-1, with TRBD1 identical over 9 bases. The CDR3 contains 14 residues. CDR1 and CDR2 (germline): MNHNY, SVGAGI (reference sequence). V lost 10 bases and J lost 3; bases outside the gene matches: 7. CDR3 sequence (DNA): TGTGCCACCCGCCAGGGACAGGGCTACAATGAGCAGTTCTTC. It specifies CATRQGQGYNEQFF.

With regard to this clone: This specimen includes other DNA sequences encoding the same CDR3. The rearrangement uses TRBV2 and TRBJ1-2; 7 bases fit TRBD1. The CDR3 consists of 12 residues. Per the germline V gene, CDR1 is SNHLY and CDR2 is FYNNEI. V dropped 6 bases and J dropped 4; count of bases not matched to a gene: 2. CDR3 sequence: CASSDRAYGYTF. The CDR3 DNA follows: TGTGCCAGCAGCGACAGGGCCTATGGCTACACCTTC.

The CDR3: CASSLAGGGQPQHF. DNA for the CDR3: TGTGCCAGCAGTTTAGCAGGGGGCGGTCAGCCCCAGCATTTT. V and J are TRBV28 and TRBJ1-5, with 8 bases matching TRBD1. The CDR3 is 14 amino acids. The V gene end was trimmed by 2 bases and the J gene end by 6 bases; junction bases not matched to a gene: 3. From germline, CDR1 is MDHEN and CDR2 SYDVKM.

Regarding this clone: At the DNA level, this CDR3 is encoded by other sequences in the same sample as well. This rearrangement joins TRBV30 to TRBJ1-1, with D uncertain. Trimming stripped 0 bases from V and 4 bases from J, with 9 bases between. This CDR3 has 13 amino acids. Per germline, CDR1 GTSNPN and CDR2 SVGIG (reference sequence). The CDR3 is CAWSVTLGTEAFF. CDR3 bases: TGTGCCTGGAGTGTAACCCTGGGCACTGAAGCTTTCTTT.

This chain uses TRBV12-3 or TRBV12-4 with TRBJ2-3; tentative D call: TRBD2 (5 bases). V was cut by 4 bases and J by 9 bases, with 11 bases left in between. The CDR3 has 12 residues. CDR3 coding DNA: TGTGCCAGCAGTTCTCTCTCGGGGACGCAGTATTTT. Amino acids: CASSSLSGTQYF.

This chain uses TRBV10-1 with TRBJ2-7; D is possibly TRBD2 (6 bases). Deletions cut 0 bases from V and 4 bases from J, with 13 bases between. In germline, CDR1 is WNHNN, CDR2 SYGVQD (reference sequence). The CDR3 runs to 15 residues. CDR3 sequence: CASSESSMGRYEQYF. In nucleotides, the CDR3 is TGCGCCAGCAGTGAGTCCTCCATGGGGAGGTACGAGCAGTACTTC.

This clone was picked up a small number of times. V is TRBV24-1 and J is TRBJ2-7; unclear D gene. Germline V CDR1 and CDR2: KGHDR, SFDVKD. V dropped 1 base and J dropped 3 bases, with 0 bases sitting between them. The CDR3 totals 11 residues. The CDR3 bases are TGTGCCACCAGTGATTTCTACGAGCAGTACTTC. Its translation: CATSDFYEQYF.

This rearrangement joins TRBV7-9 to TRBJ2-7; D is unclear. The germline CDR1 and CDR2 sequences are SEHNR and FQNEAQ (reference sequence). V gave up 7 bases and J gave up 1 base, with 8 bases separating them. The CDR3 has 12 amino acids. The CDR3, as DNA: TGTGCCAGCACCCTCACTTCCTACGAGCAGTACTTC. It yields the protein CASTLTSYEQYF.

The CDR3 sequence is CAISAEGGRNQPQHF. In DNA, the CDR3 is TGTGCCATCAGTGCCGAGGGAGGTCGCAATCAGCCCCAGCATTTT. The chain carries TRBV10-3 and TRBJ1-5; D ambiguous. This CDR3 has 15 residues. The ends were cut back, 4 bases at V and 2 bases at J, with 12 bases in the middle. Germline assignment: CDR1 ENHRY and CDR2 SYGVKD.